This T cell receptor (beta chain) was identified in a study of HIV-infected children after antiretroviral therapy interruption. This clonotype occurred many times. Treatment denoted: PENTA 11 planned treatment interruption arm or continuous ART arm. Cryopreserved PBMC samples required at least 5 million viable cells. Germline V CDR1 and CDR2: SGHRS, YFSETQ. V lost 0 bases and J lost 3, with 9 bases in between. The CDR3 has 14 residues. Unique molecular identifiers were included in an RNA-based 3' RACE TCR library. From the 3' RACE reads, TCRdb called clonotypes with MiXCR, one entry per CDR3 protein. The sample shows roughly 46,000 distinct CDR3 sequences, 3.5% to 5% of them seen only once.

Sequencing was performed on CD45RA+ CD4+ T cells from PBMCs, pooled from several time points, taken from a donor given antiretroviral therapy, either interrupted or continuous. Subset noted: naive CD4+ CD45RA+ CD45RO- T cells. This receptor was identified in a pool of human donors with HIV. This rearrangement joins TRBV5-1 to TRBJ1-1; no firm D call. The DNA of the CDR3 is TGCGCCAGCAGCTTGGTAGTCGGAGACACTGAAGCTTTCTTT. Amino acid sequence: CASSLVVGDTEAFF.